The clone carrying this T cell receptor (beta chain) was found many times. Its antigen is not identified. Any patient presenting with uncontrolled infection, other autoimmune disease, pregnancy or lactation was left out. Orbital computed tomography, thyroid ultrasound, serum thyroxine and TRAb, and clinical symptoms together informed the diagnoses. The sample is drawn from a study of T cells in Graves' hyperthyroidism and ophthalmopathy. Template material for amplifying TCR beta CDR3 regions consisted of RNA transcripts. Carried out on the TCR CDR3, a first-round RT-PCR used the HTBI primer set. TCRdb recomputed calls from the multiplex PCR reads with MiXCR, one row per CDR3 protein. The data contain a few hundred thousand distinct CDR3 sequences, 22% of them singletons. Study findings and constraints: Ophthalmopathy was identified by the model a median approximately six months ahead of onset. Blood also held most thyroid clonotypes expanded beyond 0.001.

This CDR3 is built from 14 residues. V was shortened by 3 bases and J by 5 bases, with 13 bases between the two germline ends. Sequencing was carried out using blood. The clonotype originates from a woman in her seventies with Graves' ophthalmopathy. This rearrangement joins TRBV12-3 or TRBV12-4 to TRBJ1-1; tentatively, D is TRBD1 (5 bases). This chain's CDR3 is CASSFLRQFTEAFF. CDR3 coding DNA: TGTGCCAGCAGTTTCCTTCGACAGTTTACTGAAGCTTTCTTT.